The rows below give T cell receptor beta chains drawn from one sample of a study of shared clonotypes between healthy human individuals. The protocol was immunoSEQ multiplex PCR, while the TCRdb copy is restricted to in-frame clones and leaves out a portion. Of about 2.3 million clones in the sample, roughly 93% were seen once. Material: naive CD4+ T cells from PBMCs. The receptors originated from a man younger than 35 in good health. Some clones in this sample may be carry-over from other donors' samples. Each CDR3 is given with its conserved first and last residue. Fields, in order: V gene, J gene, CDR3 protein.

V: TRBV29-1
J: TRBJ1-5
CDR3: CSVEEPRGGPQHF

V: TRBV5-1
J: TRBJ2-7
CDR3: CASSWDKVEQYF

V: TRBV5-8
J: TRBJ1-3
CDR3: CASSLAGGARNTIYF

V: TRBV9
J: TRBJ2-2
CDR3: CASSVDSGSVAGELFF

V: TRBV27
J: TRBJ2-5
CDR3: CASSFKGTGGMETQYF

V: TRBV6-1
J: TRBJ2-7
CDR3: CASRGFYEQYF

V: TRBV4-1
J: TRBJ2-3
CDR3: CASSQVSQGATDTQYF

V: TRBV7-3
J: TRBJ2-3
CDR3: CASSLGVLDTQYF

V: TRBV29-1
J: TRBJ2-3
CDR3: CSVEEGSGRWTDTQYF

V: TRBV29-1
J: TRBJ1-1
CDR3: CSVFVLNTEAFF

V: TRBV4-1
J: TRBJ2-7
CDR3: CASSLPDRASSYEQYF

V: TRBV29-1
J: TRBJ1-2
CDR3: CSVDRGASGYTF

V: TRBV7-2
J: TRBJ2-7
CDR3: CASSFDYYEQYF

V: TRBV30
J: TRBJ1-3
CDR3: CAWSYPRDSRHVGRNTIYF

V: TRBV28
J: TRBJ1-1
CDR3: CASSIKGTVRTEAFF

V: TRBV4-2
J: TRBJ2-1
CDR3: CASSQDDRRGAYNEQFF

V: TRBV18
J: TRBJ2-1
CDR3: CASSPLAGGLFGNEQFF

V: TRBV5-8
J: TRBJ1-5
CDR3: CASSLEAPAQHF

V: TRBV29-1
J: TRBJ2-6
CDR3: CSVVVAGANVLTF

V: TRBV27
J: TRBJ2-7
CDR3: CASSPRDRGSEQYF

V: TRBV29-1
J: TRBJ1-1
CDR3: CSVAQGRGAEAFF

V: TRBV5-4
J: TRBJ1-3
CDR3: CASSLLSQGRRNTIYF

V: TRBV29-1
J: TRBJ1-1
CDR3: CSVSRGDTEAFF

V: TRBV5-1
J: TRBJ1-2
CDR3: CASSRDRSDRGYTF

V: TRBV28
J: TRBJ1-1
CDR3: CASSKTTAAFF

V: TRBV12-1
J: TRBJ2-5
CDR3: CASSVGHGVWYQETQYF

V: TRBV5-1
J: TRBJ2-5
CDR3: CASSTAGTSQETQYF

V: TRBV5-1
J: TRBJ1-2
CDR3: CASRSEGVSYGYTF

V: TRBV27
J: TRBJ1-3
CDR3: CASTTRREGSGNTIYF

V: TRBV6-5
J: TRBJ2-4
CDR3: CASRTHRAGIQYF

V: TRBV18
J: TRBJ2-7
CDR3: CASSPGPHEGQYF

V: TRBV5-1
J: TRBJ2-7
CDR3: CASSPGTGLFEQYF

V: TRBV28
J: TRBJ2-7
CDR3: CASTELPGQATSGSSYEQYF

V: TRBV7-9
J: TRBJ1-2
CDR3: CASSPGQGLTNYGYTF

V: TRBV29-1
J: TRBJ1-1
CDR3: CSVELSYTEAFF

V: TRBV18
J: TRBJ2-1
CDR3: CASSRASGAPDEQFF

V: TRBV7-6
J: TRBJ2-5
CDR3: CASSLRLFQETQYF

V: TRBV19
J: TRBJ1-3
CDR3: CASSILGVPSGNTIYF

V: TRBV30
J: TRBJ1-6
CDR3: CAWSAGRNSPLHF

V: TRBV2
J: TRBJ2-7
CDR3: CASSGQLYEQYF

V: TRBV5-1
J: TRBJ2-1
CDR3: CASSLEGNNEQFF

V: TRBV9
J: TRBJ1-1
CDR3: CASSVNRNTEAFF

V: TRBV5-1
J: TRBJ2-1
CDR3: CASSSAPDSSNEQFF

V: TRBV21-1
J: TRBJ1-1
CDR3: CASTGDRGSITEAFF

V: TRBV7-2
J: TRBJ2-7
CDR3: CARNPGGAGDYEQYF

V: TRBV7-3
J: TRBJ2-3
CDR3: CASSSGVQREGTDTQYF

V: TRBV28
J: TRBJ2-7
CDR3: CAIYSGQGVHEQYF

V: TRBV7-9
J: TRBJ2-7
CDR3: CASSPRGPSYEQYF

V: TRBV7-2
J: TRBJ2-3
CDR3: CASSHRTDTQYF

V: TRBV6-1
J: TRBJ1-2
CDR3: CASSEVLANYGYTF